This TCR beta chain appears in the sequencing data of a study of beta chain features in type 1 diabetes listed by TCRdb under 2018. For the study in its entirety: Mean age, gender distribution, total cell number and subset yield did not differ between patients and healthy donors. A total of 85 million to 140 million sorted cells were examined across all samples, and the number of cells per subset was strongly correlated with RNA yield. In the study, TCRB repertoires of sorted circulating CD4+ T cell subsets from recently diagnosed type 1 diabetes patients were compared with those of matched healthy donors. Regulatory and stem cell-like memory subsets were isolated from only 8 patients and about eight healthy donors, whereas naive and central memory subsets came from all 30 or so donors.

Worth noting for this clone: Its antigen is currently not known. No per-base quality is available; no much larger clone lies one base away.

Reading from cysteine to phenylalanine, the CDR3 counts 17 amino acids. Left in the record is the CDR3 DNA by itself, 51 bases read in frame from the first base. CDR1 is given as GTSNPN and CDR2 as SVGIG, both from the germline V gene (reference sequence). Germline trimming: 2 bases from V, 2 bases from J; junction bases outside gene matches: 12. Each donor gave one peripheral blood draw, approximately 110 mL on average, collected into heparinised tubes. Using a panel that included CD45RO, CCR7, CD25, CD127, CD95 and CD27, naive, central memory, regulatory and stem cell-like memory CD4+ T cells were sorted on a BD FACSAria II. All sorted populations exceeded 95% purity. PBMCs were isolated right away by Lymphoprep density gradient centrifugation and were stained directly, without culture. So that batch effects would be minimized, each experiment stained and sorted samples in pairs, pairing one healthy donor with one patient.

Overall study outcomes, separate from this receptor: Because cDNA was sequenced instead of genomic DNA, highly expressing activated cells could be over-represented, though the groups showed no difference in activation or CD3 levels. The naive, central memory and regulatory TCRB repertoires appeared to resemble one another more closely among patients than among healthy donors. PCR might favor shorter templates, but patient and control samples were amplified and corrected together, so any skew would affect both groups equally. A moderate but significant shortening of TCRB CDR3 length was observed in type 1 diabetes patients in all four CD4+ subsets. Fewer insertions and more nucleotide deletions at VDJ recombination sites were observed in patients with type 1 diabetes, implying thymic rearrangement abnormalities. HLA sub-analyses involved small numbers of individuals, so any influence of HLA type on TCRB rearrangement remained unresolved.

The entire isolated RNA was reverse transcribed using the High Capacity cDNA Reverse Transcription Kit, and thus expressed TCRB transcripts were sequenced. Deep immunoSEQ sequencing was applied to naive, central memory and regulatory T cell samples, giving an average of about 3.7 million total reads per sample. After sorted cells were lysed in RLT buffer, RNA was extracted with DNase-treated RNeasy Micro or Mini kits, with the choice depending on cell number. Each cell subset was processed on its own to prevent cross-contamination, while patient and healthy donor samples were processed together. The immunoSEQ multiplex PCR was used to amplify TCRB sequences from cDNA, yielding 87-bp fragments that span the CDR3 region. Sequencing of the amplicons was performed on the Illumina HiSeq platform. Per the source publication's procedure: PCR bias was corrected computationally using synthetic template baselines, and reads within Hamming distance 2 were collapsed, with unmergeable singletons discarded. Reads were aligned against IMGT so that V, D and J genes, CDR3 length and insertions or deletions at six rearrangement sites could be assigned. Within each subset, clonotype counts were normalized to sorted cell number, after which true diversity and Gini coefficients were computed with the tcR R package. The overlap coefficient, calculated on TCRB nucleotide sequences, was used to quantify repertoire sharing. Out-of-frame TCRB sequences from naive cells were analyzed to stand in for the pre-selection repertoire. TCRdb limited this immuneACCESS table to in-frame rearrangements with V and J called. A share of clones is missing; checked studies link under half to unresolved V genes, and the rest is unexplained. V and J calls and clone size are those listed in that table; D and trimming were worked out from the DNA. This sample has some 250,000 clones in its table, and 14% of those were observed once. The ten largest clonotypes hold roughly 0.019% of the sample.

This chain is built from TRBV30 and TRBJ1-1; the central 9 bases match TRBD1. This sequence originates from a young man with type 1 diabetes. The sample consisted of naive CD4+ T cells from blood. The sample's cell subset or site label is to be understood as: true naive CD4+ T cells. CDR3 region: CAWSKRTGVRRNTEAFF. The DNA sequence follows: TGTGCCTGGAGTAAAAGGACAGGGGTGCGAAGAAACACTGAAGCTTTCTTT.